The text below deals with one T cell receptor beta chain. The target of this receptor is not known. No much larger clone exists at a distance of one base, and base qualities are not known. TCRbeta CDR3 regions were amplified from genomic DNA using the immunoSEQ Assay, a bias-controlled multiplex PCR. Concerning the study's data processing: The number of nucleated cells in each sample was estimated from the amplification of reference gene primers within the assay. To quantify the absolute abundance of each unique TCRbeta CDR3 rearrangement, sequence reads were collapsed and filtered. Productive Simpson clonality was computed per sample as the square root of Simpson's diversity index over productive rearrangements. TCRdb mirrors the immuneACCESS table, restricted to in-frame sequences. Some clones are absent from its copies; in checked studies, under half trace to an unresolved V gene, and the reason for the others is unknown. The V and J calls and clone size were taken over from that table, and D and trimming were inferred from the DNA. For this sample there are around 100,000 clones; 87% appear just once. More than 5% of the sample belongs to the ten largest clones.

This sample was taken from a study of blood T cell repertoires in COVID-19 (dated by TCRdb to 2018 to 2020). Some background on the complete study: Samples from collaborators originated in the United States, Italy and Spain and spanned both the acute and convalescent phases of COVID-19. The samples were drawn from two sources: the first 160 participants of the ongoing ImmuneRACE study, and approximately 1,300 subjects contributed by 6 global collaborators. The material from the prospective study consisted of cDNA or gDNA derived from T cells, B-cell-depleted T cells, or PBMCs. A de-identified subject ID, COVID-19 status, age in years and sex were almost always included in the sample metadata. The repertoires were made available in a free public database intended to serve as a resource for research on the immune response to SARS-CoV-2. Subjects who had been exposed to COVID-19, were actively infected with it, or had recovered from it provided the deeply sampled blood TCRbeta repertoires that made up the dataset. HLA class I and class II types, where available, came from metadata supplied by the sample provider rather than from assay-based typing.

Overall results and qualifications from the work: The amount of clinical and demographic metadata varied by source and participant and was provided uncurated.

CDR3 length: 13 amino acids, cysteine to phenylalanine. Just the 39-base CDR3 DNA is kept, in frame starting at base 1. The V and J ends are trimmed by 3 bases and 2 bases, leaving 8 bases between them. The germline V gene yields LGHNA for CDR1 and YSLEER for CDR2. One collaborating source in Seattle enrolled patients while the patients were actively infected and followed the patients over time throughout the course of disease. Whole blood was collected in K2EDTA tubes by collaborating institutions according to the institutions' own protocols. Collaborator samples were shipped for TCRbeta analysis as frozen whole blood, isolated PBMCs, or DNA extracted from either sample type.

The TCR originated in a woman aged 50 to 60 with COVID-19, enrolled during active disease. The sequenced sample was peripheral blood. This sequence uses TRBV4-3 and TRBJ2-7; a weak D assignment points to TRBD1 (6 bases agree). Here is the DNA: TGCGCCAGCAGCCAGGGGGCCCCCTACGAGCAGTACTTC. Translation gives CASSQGAPYEQYF.